This paragraph reports one T cell receptor (beta chain). Its target is not known. V lost 4 bases, J lost 6 bases, and 14 bases lay in between. CDR3 length: 14 residues. The germline V gene has CDR1 MGHDK and CDR2 SYGVNS. The sample is drawn from a study of T cell responses to AZD1222 COVID-19 vaccine. Study observations and caveats: Spike was spanned by vaccine-associated CD4 TCRs, with dominance at 160-218 and 743-854.

Some clones are missing from TCRdb's copy, which holds only in-frame ones; the method was immunoSEQ multiplex PCR. The sample holds 100,000 to 150,000 clones, approximately 88% seen once. Sequenced here: peripheral blood, sampled on day 0 of AZD1222 vaccination. The chain uses TRBV25-1 and TRBJ2-3, with D perhaps given as TRBD1 or TRBD2 (5 bases each). This clonotype was obtained from an adult in good health. CDR3: CASSGFGARDTQYF. CDR3 sequence (DNA): TGTGCCAGCAGTGGGTTCGGGGCCCGGGATACGCAGTATTTT. Full variable domain (outside the CDR3, taken from reference TRBV25-1 and TRBJ2-3): EADIYQTPRYLVIGTGKKITLECSQTMGHDKMYWYQQDPGMELHLIHYSYGVNSTEKGDLSSESTVSRIRTEHFPLTLESARPSHTSQYLCASSGFGARDTQYFGPGTRLTVL.